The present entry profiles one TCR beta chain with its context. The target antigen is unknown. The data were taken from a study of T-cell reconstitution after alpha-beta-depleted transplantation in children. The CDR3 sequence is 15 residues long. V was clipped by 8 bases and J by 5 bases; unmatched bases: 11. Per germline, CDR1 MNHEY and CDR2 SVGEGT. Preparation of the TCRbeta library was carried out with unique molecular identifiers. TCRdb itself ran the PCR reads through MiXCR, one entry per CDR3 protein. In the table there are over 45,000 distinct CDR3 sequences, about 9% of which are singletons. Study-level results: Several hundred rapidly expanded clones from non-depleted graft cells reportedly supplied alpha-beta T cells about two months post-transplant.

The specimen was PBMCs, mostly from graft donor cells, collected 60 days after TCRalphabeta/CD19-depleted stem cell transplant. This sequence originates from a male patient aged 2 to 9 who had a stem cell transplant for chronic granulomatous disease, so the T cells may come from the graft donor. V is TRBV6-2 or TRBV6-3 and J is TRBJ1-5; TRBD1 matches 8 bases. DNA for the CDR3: TGTGCCAGCTCGTGGGCAGGGGGCTTCGATCAGCCCCAGCATTTT. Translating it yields CASSWAGGFDQPQHF.